This T cell receptor (beta chain) was recovered during a study of molecular identifiers for immune sequencing clone quantification. Previously published methods and listed TCR primers were used for the bulk TCR libraries. TCRdb re-called the PCR reads with MiXCR, one entry per CDR3 protein. Among 600,000 to 650,000 distinct CDR3 sequences listed, approximately 20% were seen once. Germline V lookup: CDR1 LNHDA, CDR2 SQIVND (reference sequence). V gave up 6 bases and J gave up 5 bases, with 19 bases separating them. The CDR3 extends over 16 amino acids. Overall study findings and caveats: Spiked Jurkat TCR RNA originating from one cell could reportedly be identified amid around 970,000 naive cells. Shared barcodes on identical TCR molecules could underestimate the sizes of highly expanded clones.

Naive CD8 libraries were made from about 19,000 to 1,100,000 sorted cells, and they used 10%, 30% or 50% RNA. About this clonotype: Antigen specificity is unknown.

Sequencing was done on a sample of naive CD8+ T cells from blood, with Jurkat cell RNA spiked in. Indicated subset: FACS-sorted CD8+CD4-CCR7+CD45RA+ naive T cells. This rearrangement joins TRBV19 to TRBJ2-2; D is perhaps TRBD2 (5 bases). The source of this sequence is a human donor in good health. Some libraries in this study had Jurkat cell RNA spiked in. In DNA, the CDR3 is TGTGCCAGTAGCCCAACGTCCGGGATTCGGACCGGGGAGCTGTTTTTT. This translates into CASSPTSGIRTGELFF. The variable domain in full, completed from reference TRBV19 and TRBJ2-2, reads DGGITQSPKYLFRKEGQNVTLSCEQNLNHDAMYWYRQDPGQGLRLIYYSQIVNDFQKGDIAEGYSVSREKKESFPLTVTSAQKNPTAFYLCASSPTSGIRTGELFFGEGSRLTVL.